Following are 26 T cell receptor beta chains from one sample sequenced in a study of CD8+ T cells in alopecia areata. As to treatment: oral pan-JAK inhibitor, 5-10 mg twice daily. Sequencing relied on a cDNA template that was reverse transcribed from extracted RNA. Data came from immunoSEQ multiplex PCR; TCRdb stores just in-frame clones and leaves some out. The repertoire holds some 200,000 clones, less than 50% seen once, with roughly 2.6% in the top ten. Sample: CD4+ T cells sorted from blood, taken at roughly week 38, from a patient treated with tofacitinib. All receptors derive from a human donor with alopecia areata.

The gene calls are TRBV28 and TRBJ2-3; no firm D call. V was pared by 5 bases and J by 0 bases, with 12 bases between. CDR3 size: 15 residues. Germline CDR1 reads MDHEN; CDR2 reads SYDVKM. For the CDR3, the DNA is TGTGCCAGCAGTGCCCCGTCGACTAGCACAGATACGCAGTATTTT. Protein sequence: CASSAPSTSTDTQYF.

V gene TRBV18 combines with J gene TRBJ2-4; weak D call: TRBD1 (6 bases). CDR1 and CDR2 (germline): KGHSH, LQKENI. The V and J ends lost 2 bases and 12 bases respectively, with 20 bases between them. The CDR3 is 15 amino acids. In DNA form, the CDR3 reads TGTGCCAGCTCACCAGCGACAGGCCCGATTAGGAGTCAGTACTTC. Translated, it gives CASSPATGPIRSQYF.

This clone was seen only a few times. The rearrangement links TRBV10-3 to TRBJ2-1; D is possibly TRBD2 (6 bases). The germline CDR1 and CDR2 sequences are ENHRY and SYGVKD. The CDR3 runs 14 residues. V was shortened by 2 bases and J by 9 bases, with 14 bases between the two germline ends. The CDR3 bases are TGTGCCATCAGTGAGAGTCGGGAGTCGGGTGAGCAGTTCTTC. Translated, it gives CAISESRESGEQFF.

In this sample, this clone turned up a few times. V and J are TRBV29-1 and TRBJ1-1, with D hard to call. The CDR3 sequence is 12 residues long. CDR1 and CDR2 from the germline V gene are SQVTM and ANQGSEA. Trimming stripped 7 bases from V and 7 bases from J, with 16 bases between. CDR3 loop: CSADGYLGEAFF. For the CDR3, the DNA is TGCAGCGCAGACGGGTATTTGGGTGAAGCTTTCTTT.

This clone appeared once. The rearrangement links TRBV7-9 to TRBJ2-7; D uncertain. V lost 0 bases to trimming and J lost 0 bases, with 12 bases between them. Germline loops: CDR1 SEHNR, CDR2 FQNEAQ (reference sequence). The CDR3 is 16 residues long. The CDR3 DNA is TGTGCCAGCAGCTTAGCGTTAGGCCGAGACTCCTACGAGCAGTACTTC. Amino acid sequence: CASSLALGRDSYEQYF.

This clone occurred a few times. V usage is TRBV14 and J usage is TRBJ1-3; no firm D call. CDR3 length equals 14 residues. V gave up 4 bases and J gave up 0 bases, with 7 bases separating them. Germline assignment: CDR1 SGHDN and CDR2 FVKESK. The CDR3: CASSPTFSGNTIYF. In nucleotides, the CDR3 is TGTGCCAGCAGCCCGACGTTCTCTGGAAACACCATATATTTT. Combining the CDR3 with reference TRBV14 and TRBJ1-3 gives the whole variable domain EAGVTQFPSHSVIEKGQTVTLRCDPISGHDNLYWYRRVMGKEIKFLLHFVKESKQDESGMPNNRFLAERTGGTYSTLKVQPAELEDSGVYFCASSPTFSGNTIYFGEGSWLTVV.

The sample holds one count of this clone. The gene calls are TRBV29-1 and TRBJ2-3, with D possibly being TRBD1 or TRBD2 (5 bases each). The germline V gene has CDR1 SQVTM and CDR2 ANQGSEA. The CDR3 is made up of 14 amino acids. Trimming took 8 bases from V and 4 from J, leaving 19 bases between them. As DNA, the CDR3 is TGCAGCATGGCTGGGGCTAGGGGAGCAGATACGCAGTATTTT. Protein sequence: CSMAGARGADTQYF.

J is TRBJ1-2 and V is TRBV4-3; D uncertain. The germline gives CDR1 LGHNA, CDR2 YSLEER. V gave up 3 bases and J gave up 2 bases, with 4 bases separating them. The CDR3 has 12 amino acids. The CDR3 bases are TGCGCCAGCAGCCACGCGAACTATGGCTACACCTTC. Encoded protein: CASSHANYGYTF.

This chain uses TRBV6-5 with TRBJ2-7, with 9 bases identical to TRBD1. V was pared by 7 bases and J by 4 bases, with 5 bases of the junction left unmatched. Germline V gene lookup returns CDR1 MNHEY and CDR2 SVGAGI. This CDR3 region has 13 residues. The CDR3 sequence is CASTQGAEYEQYF. The CDR3 DNA is TGTGCCAGCACACAGGGGGCAGAGTACGAGCAGTACTTC.

J is TRBJ2-7 and V is TRBV4-2, with TRBD2 identical over 12 bases. Trimming cost V 0 bases and J 7 bases; bases outside gene matches: 10. Germline values: CDR1 LGHNA, CDR2 YNFKEQ. CDR3 length: 17 amino acids. CDR3 loop: CASSQDRLAGDLGEQYF. Here the CDR3 DNA reads TGTGCCAGCAGCCAAGATCGACTAGCGGGAGATCTGGGGGAGCAGTACTTC.

J is TRBJ2-7 and V is TRBV19; 9 bases match TRBD2. The CDR3 loop spans 14 amino acids. The germline gives CDR1 LNHDA, CDR2 SQIVND (reference sequence). The V and J ends lost 6 bases and 5 bases, in that order; junction bases with no gene match: 8. The CDR3 DNA is TGTGCCAGTAGCCCGGGGACTAGCCGGGACGAGCAGTACTTC. Translation gives CASSPGTSRDEQYF.

CDR3 amino acids: CASSGGTSVLETQYF. DNA of the CDR3: TGCGCCAGCAGCGGGGGGACTAGCGTCTTAGAGACCCAGTACTTC. V usage is TRBV5-1 and J usage is TRBJ2-5; 10 bases map to TRBD2. CDR1 SGHRS and CDR2 YFSETQ come from the germline V gene. The CDR3 length is 15 residues. V dropped 4 bases and J dropped 4; count of bases not matched to a gene: 7.

The chain uses TRBV30 and TRBJ2-7, with TRBD1 matching over 9 bases. From germline, CDR1 is GTSNPN and CDR2 SVGIG (reference sequence). The junction had 8 bases not matched to a gene; V was cut back by 5 bases and J by 3 bases. CDR3 length: 14 amino acids. CDR3 loop: CAWRTGTGYYEQYF. CDR3 in DNA: TGTGCCTGGCGCACCGGGACAGGGTACTACGAGCAGTACTTC.

The V and J genes are TRBV23-1 and TRBJ1-5; D is unresolved. TRBV23-1 is an open reading frame whose function is uncertain. Trimming shortened V by 1 base and J by 1 base, and 11 bases separated the two germline ends. The CDR3 extends over 16 amino acids. The CDR3 reads CASSQWLGESNQPQHF. Here the CDR3 DNA reads TGCGCCAGCAGTCAATGGTTGGGAGAAAGCAATCAGCCCCAGCATTTT.

The chain uses TRBV11-3 and TRBJ2-2, with 7 bases lining up with TRBD2. V was pared by 5 bases and J by 2 bases, with 8 bases of the junction left unmatched. Germline V lookup: CDR1 SGHNT, CDR2 YENEEA. The CDR3 totals 16 residues. In DNA form, the CDR3 reads TGTGCCAGCAGCCCGATAGCGGGCGTAAACACCGGGGAGCTGTTTTTT. It yields the protein CASSPIAGVNTGELFF.

The chain recombines TRBV5-1 with TRBJ1-3; D is unresolved. Trimming took 4 bases from V and 0 from J, leaving 11 bases between them. From germline, CDR1 is SGHRS and CDR2 YFSETQ. The CDR3 runs 15 residues. DNA of the CDR3: TGCGCCAGCAGCCTGGACCGGGTCTCTGGAAACACCATATATTTT. This gives the protein CASSLDRVSGNTIYF.

The chain links TRBV9 to TRBJ2-1; 7 bases fit TRBD2. This CDR3 is 15 amino acids long. Germline CDR1 is SGDLS and CDR2 is YYNGEE. J lost 3 bases, V lost 0 bases, and 3 bases had no gene match. CDR3 in DNA: TGTGCCAGCAGCGTAGACAGCGGGAACTACAATGAGCAGTTCTTC. Encoded protein: CASSVDSGNYNEQFF.

The chain carries TRBV29-1 and TRBJ2-2; 7 bases are a match to TRBD1. J lost 4 bases, V lost 7 bases, and 3 bases had no gene match. CDR3 length equals 12 residues. Germline values: CDR1 SQVTM, CDR2 ANQGSEA. CDR3 in DNA: TGCAGCGGACGACAGGGCACCGGGGAGCTGTTTTTT. Amino acids: CSGRQGTGELFF.

The V call is TRBV7-3, the J call TRBJ2-4; unclear D gene. CDR3 length: 15 residues. Germline CDR1 SGHTA, CDR2 FQGTGA. V lost 6 bases and J lost 3, with 15 bases in between. CDR3: CASRYGQDLKNIQYF. The CDR3 DNA reads TGTGCCAGCAGGTACGGGCAAGACCTCAAAAACATTCAGTACTTC.

The chain carries TRBV10-2 and TRBJ2-3; a possible D gene is TRBD2 (5 bases). The germline V and J ends were trimmed by 2 bases and 4 bases, with 10 bases remaining between them. CDR1 and CDR2 from the germline V gene are WSHSY and SAAADI. This CDR3 region has 14 residues. Here the CDR3 DNA reads TGCGCCAGCAGTGAGGAGGCGGGTCCAGATACGCAGTATTTT. It yields the protein CASSEEAGPDTQYF.

This clone has just a few counts. DNA of the CDR3: TGTGCCAGCAGCGTGGGGCAGGGGGCGGATCAGCCCCAGCATTTT. It specifies CASSVGQGADQPQHF. The chain employs TRBV9 and TRBJ1-5; 8 bases line up with TRBD1. The CDR3 sequence is 15 residues long. V was clipped by 2 bases and J by 5 bases; unmatched bases: 6. Germline V gene data show CDR1 as SGDLS and CDR2 as YYNGEE.

The V call is TRBV5-1, the J call TRBJ2-7; 7 bases map to TRBD1. Germline V CDR1 and CDR2: SGHRS, YFSETQ. The CDR3 covers 12 residues. The J segment lost 13 bases and the V segment lost 3 bases, leaving 10 bases of the junction unmatched. DNA for the CDR3: TGCGCCAGCAGCTCCCGAGAAGGGGGCGAATACTTC. Residues: CASSSREGGEYF.

The chain combines TRBV4-3 with TRBJ2-1; 9 nucleotides align to TRBD2. V dropped 3 bases and J dropped 8; count of bases not matched to a gene: 8. The CDR3 contains 15 residues. Germline loops: CDR1 LGHNA, CDR2 YSLEER. CDR3 in DNA: TGCGCCAGCAGCCACAGAGGACTAGCGTTCGATGAGCAGTTCTTC. This translates into CASSHRGLAFDEQFF.

V and J are TRBV30 and TRBJ1-3; a weak D match, TRBD1 (6 bases). This CDR3 comprises 15 residues. The V end lost 3 bases, the J end lost 3 bases, and 15 bases lay between the germline ends. CDR1 and CDR2 (germline): GTSNPN, SVGIG (reference sequence). The CDR3 reads CAWRPQGLGGNTIYF. The CDR3 DNA follows: TGTGCCTGGAGACCCCAGGGGCTGGGTGGAAACACCATATATTTT.

This clone was seen more than once but under ten times. The chain is built from TRBV5-1 and TRBJ2-2; D remains unclear. V lost 6 bases and J 0 bases, leaving 12 bases between the germline ends. This CDR3 has 15 amino acids. Germline assignment: CDR1 SGHRS and CDR2 YFSETQ. CDR3 region: CASTPGGTNTGELFF. The CDR3 DNA reads TGCGCCAGCACCCCTGGCGGAACGAACACCGGGGAGCTGTTTTTT.

The chain combines TRBV5-1 with TRBJ2-5; 7 positions match TRBD1. The CDR3 sequence is 14 residues long. Per the germline V gene, CDR1 is SGHRS and CDR2 is YFSETQ. Trimming removed 2 bases from V and 5 bases from J; junction bases left unmatched: 6. CDR3 DNA sequence: TGCGCCAGCAGCTTCGGGACAGTAGGGGAGACCCAGTACTTC. Translation: CASSFGTVGETQYF.